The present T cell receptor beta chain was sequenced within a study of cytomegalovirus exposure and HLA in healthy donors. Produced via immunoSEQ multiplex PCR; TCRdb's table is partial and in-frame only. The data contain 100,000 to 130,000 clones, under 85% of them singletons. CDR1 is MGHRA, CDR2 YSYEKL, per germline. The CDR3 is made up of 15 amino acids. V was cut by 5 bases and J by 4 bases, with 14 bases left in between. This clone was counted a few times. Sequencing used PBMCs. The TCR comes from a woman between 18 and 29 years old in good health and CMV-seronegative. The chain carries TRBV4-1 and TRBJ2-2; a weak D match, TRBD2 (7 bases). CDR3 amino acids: CASSSGGAVTGELFF. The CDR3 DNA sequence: TGCGCCAGCAGCAGTGGGGGGGCCGTCACCGGGGAGCTGTTTTTT.